This entry concerns a single TCR beta chain. This entry is derived from a study of blood T cell repertoires in COVID-19. As for the study in general: Sources were T cells, B-cell-depleted T cells, or PBMCs; the material itself was cDNA or gDNA.

In the original analysis: Reference gene primer amplification gave nucleated cell count estimates. The data were produced by immunoSEQ multiplex PCR, yet TCRdb's version contains in-frame clones alone and is incomplete. V and J calls and clone size follow that table, whereas D and trimming were derived from the DNA. This sample has 200,000 to 300,000 clones, with 80% to 90% found just once. A PCR-confirmed or clinician-diagnosed COVID-19 case had contacted exposed participants within 2 weeks of entry. Germline trimming cut 6 bases from V and 0 bases from J; bases unmatched to any gene: 5. This CDR3 comprises 15 residues. Germline assignment: CDR1 MGHRA and CDR2 YSYEKL.

The V and J genes are TRBV4-1 and TRBJ1-5; 7 positions match TRBD1. The sequenced sample consisted of PBMCs or T cells enriched from blood (not recorded which). The source is a woman between 35 and 50 years old who had been exposed to COVID-19. CDR3 sequence reads: CASRDRVDSNQPQHF. The CDR3, as DNA: TGCGCCAGCAGAGACAGGGTAGATAGCAATCAGCCCCAGCATTTT.